The subject of this entry is one T cell receptor (beta chain). Antigen: not known. Amplification used 60 Vbeta primers and 13 Jbeta primers. In the source study's methods: Later work found 65 million to 100 million unique TCR beta chains, with roughly 11 million shared. The table came from immunoSEQ multiplex PCR; TCRdb's copy has only in-frame clones and leaves some out. The DNA was the basis for D and trimming; V, J and clone size are from that table. This table holds some 120,000 clones, over 60% found once. The data belong to a study of cytomegalovirus exposure and HLA in healthy donors. At the level of the study: Prior work identified 120 million or so unique TCR beta sequences in about 179 million T cells.

Study results and limitations: In an earlier analysis, productive rearrangement rates for most beta V segments clustered near 87% or 30%.

Sequencing input: PBMCs. This TCR was recovered from a woman between 40 and 55 years old in good health and CMV-seronegative.

Here the CDR3 reads CASSPPMGGSSEKLFF. The CDR3, as DNA: TGTGCCAGCTCACCACCGATGGGAGGTTCATCAGAAAAACTGTTTTTT. The chain links TRBV18 to TRBJ1-4; D gene ambiguous. The CDR3 has 16 amino acids. In germline, CDR1 is KGHSH, CDR2 LQKENI. Trimming removed 0 bases from V and 8 bases from J, with 16 bases in between.